Below, 18 T cell receptor beta chains from the same sample are listed, as sequenced in a study of cytomegalovirus exposure and HLA in healthy donors. The primer mix had 60 Vbeta and 13 Jbeta primers. Data came from immunoSEQ multiplex PCR; TCRdb stores just in-frame clones and leaves some out. The top ten clones hold 1.5% to 2% of a sample with around 110,000 clones, 75% of them seen once. Input material: PBMCs. These receptors were obtained from a woman under 30 in good health and CMV-seronegative.

This clone was seen only once. The rearrangement joins TRBV10-3 to TRBJ2-3, with a tentative D call TRBD2 (7 bases). Trimming took 3 bases from V and 4 from J, leaving 14 bases between them. The CDR3 sequence is 15 residues long. The germline V gene encodes CDR1 ENHRY and CDR2 SYGVKD. This CDR3 reads CAISDSRGAADTQYF. DNA for the CDR3: TGTGCCATCAGTGACTCTCGGGGGGCGGCAGATACGCAGTATTTT.

The chain recombines TRBV18 with TRBJ1-6, with TRBD1 as a possible D gene (6 bases). With 8 bases removed from V and 10 bases from J, the gap between germline ends came to 18 bases. CDR3 size: 14 residues. The germline V gene encodes CDR1 KGHSH and CDR2 LQKENI. In nucleotides, the CDR3 is TGTGCCAGCCGCTCGGTCACGGGGGGCTCACCCCTCCACTTT. Amino acids: CASRSVTGGSPLHF.

CDR3 coding DNA: TGTGCCAGCAGTGGTTCTGACTCCCTTGTATGGCAGTACTTC. This codes for CASSGSDSLVWQYF. This rearrangement joins TRBV2 to TRBJ2-7; no reliable D call. The CDR3 has 14 residues. Trimming cost V 4 bases and J 9 bases, with 19 bases left between them. Germline-derived CDR1 and CDR2 are SNHLY and FYNNEI.

The chain is built from TRBV2 and TRBJ2-5, with D hard to call. CDR1 SNHLY and CDR2 FYNNEI come from the germline V gene. The length of the CDR3 is 13 residues. The V end lost 10 bases, the J end lost 0 bases, and 12 bases lay between the germline ends. CDR3 in amino acids: CAKKAAYQETQYF. CDR3 in DNA: TGTGCCAAAAAGGCGGCGTACCAAGAGACCCAGTACTTC.

The chain joins TRBV27 to TRBJ2-7; 14 positions agree with TRBD2. The V gene end was trimmed by 5 bases and the J gene end by 3 bases; junction bases not matched to a gene: 3. Germline-derived CDR1 and CDR2 are MNHEY and SMNVEV (reference sequence). This CDR3 is built from 15 residues. CDR3 DNA sequence: TGTGCCAGCAGTCCCGGACTAGCGGGGGGCTACGAGCAGTACTTC. Amino acids: CASSPGLAGGYEQYF.

The chain combines TRBV13 with TRBJ1-2, with D possibly TRBD1 on 5 matching bases. The germline CDR1 and CDR2 sequences are PRHDT and FYEKMQ (reference sequence). Trimming shortened V by 5 bases and J by 6 bases, and 25 bases separated the two germline ends. The CDR3 length is 17 residues. The CDR3 spells CASSLGAGGRKVNGYTF. The CDR3 DNA is TGTGCCAGCAGCCTCGGTGCGGGGGGGAGGAAGGTAAATGGCTACACCTTC.

Concerning this clone itself: A junction end diverges from the germline sequence, so it may reflect a read error. The sample holds other DNA sequences that translate to the same CDR3. The chain couples TRBV2 to TRBJ1-5, with D possibly matching TRBD1 (5 bases). The CDR3 contains 14 residues. Germline loops: CDR1 SNHLY, CDR2 FYNNEI. CDR3 sequence reads: CASRRGYSNQPQHF. The CDR3 region has the DNA TGCGCCAGCAGAAGGGGATATAGCAATCAGCCCCAGCATTTT.

The V call is TRBV25-1, the J call TRBJ2-3, with a tentative D call TRBD2 (6 bases). This CDR3 has 14 amino acids. CDR1 MGHDK and CDR2 SYGVNS come from the germline V gene. The V end lost 6 bases, the J end lost 1 base, and 11 bases lay between the germline ends. The CDR3 loop is CASSGRLGTDTQYF. CDR3 coding DNA: TGTGCCAGCAGCGGCCGACTAGGCACAGATACGCAGTATTTT.

This CDR3 is CASSLGGIGAYEQYF. As DNA, the CDR3 is TGTGCCAGCAGCTTAGGAGGAATAGGGGCGTACGAGCAGTACTTC. The rearrangement joins TRBV7-9 to TRBJ2-7; the D gene is possibly TRBD1 (5 bases). The CDR3 length is 15 residues. Germline-derived CDR1 and CDR2 are SEHNR and FQNEAQ (reference sequence). V was shortened by 1 base and J by 4 bases, with 14 bases between the two germline ends.

The chain employs TRBV19 and TRBJ1-2; TRBD1 aligns across 7 bases. This CDR3 has 13 residues. Germline CDR1 LNHDA, CDR2 SQIVND (reference sequence). J lost 4 bases, V lost 7 bases, and 6 bases had no gene match. This chain's CDR3 is CASTGDRPYGYTF. CDR3 sequence (DNA): TGTGCCAGTACGGGGGACAGACCCTATGGCTACACCTTC.

Worth noting for this clone: Its ends do not fully match the called genes, so a read error is possible. The chain has TRBV7-9 and TRBJ1-1; perhaps TRBD1 as D (6 bases). CDR1 is SEHNR and CDR2 is FQNEAQ in the germline V gene (reference sequence). CDR3 length equals 14 residues. Here the CDR3 DNA reads TGTGCCAGCAGTTTAGAACAGGGTTCCGTTCAAGCTTTCTTT. Amino acids: CASSLEQGSVQAFF.

V gene TRBV6-1 combines with J gene TRBJ1-2; TRBD1 matches 9 bases. Germline V gene lookup returns CDR1 MNHNS and CDR2 SASEGT. CDR3 length: 14 residues. V dropped 4 bases and J dropped 4; count of bases not matched to a gene: 4. The CDR3 loop is CASSGYRGPYGYTF. The DNA for the CDR3 is TGTGCCAGCAGTGGCTACAGGGGGCCCTATGGCTACACCTTC.

The chain joins TRBV28 to TRBJ1-5; D perhaps matches TRBD1 (5 bases). CDR3 size: 16 residues. Between the trimmed V and J ends, which lost 5 bases and 0 bases, there was a span of 14 bases. Germline V gene data show CDR1 as MDHEN and CDR2 as SYDVKM. The CDR3 is CASSPPGEYSNQPQHF. The CDR3, as DNA: TGTGCCAGCAGTCCCCCGGGGGAGTATAGCAATCAGCCCCAGCATTTT.

The CDR3 coding sequence is TGCAGCGTTGAAGATCACCAGGGTGGCTATGGCTACACCTTC. Protein sequence: CSVEDHQGGYGYTF. V is TRBV29-1 and J is TRBJ1-2, with D tentatively TRBD1 (5 bases). V gave up 0 bases and J gave up 4 bases, with 12 bases separating them. The length of the CDR3 is 14 residues. In germline, CDR1 is SQVTM, CDR2 ANQGSEA.

The gene calls are TRBV10-3 and TRBJ1-1; the match to TRBD1 covers 8 bases. V shed 2 bases, J shed 1 base, and the junction held 3 bases outside the gene matches. The CDR3 spans 15 residues. CDR1 is ENHRY, CDR2 SYGVKD, per germline. The CDR3 DNA reads as TGTGCCATCAGTGAGACCGGGACAGGGAACACTGAAGCTTTCTTT. It codes for CAISETGTGNTEAFF.

The chain carries TRBV6-1 and TRBJ2-3, with 9 bases aligning to TRBD1. Germline-derived CDR1 and CDR2 are MNHNS and SASEGT. The CDR3 has 14 residues. J gave up 4 bases and V 3 bases, and 2 bases lay outside the gene matches. The CDR3 nucleotides read TGTGCCAGCAGTGAGAACAGGGGGCCAGATACGCAGTATTTT. It codes for CASSENRGPDTQYF.

This rearrangement joins TRBV19 to TRBJ1-1; weak D call: TRBD1 (5 bases). Trimming pared 5 bases from V and 0 bases from J, leaving 10 bases between. There are 14 residues in the CDR3. Germline-derived CDR1 and CDR2 are LNHDA and SQIVND (reference sequence). For the CDR3, the DNA is TGTGCCAGTAGTGTCCAGGGATTGAACACTGAAGCTTTCTTT. As protein: CASSVQGLNTEAFF.

The rearrangement joins TRBV19 to TRBJ1-2; 7 nucleotides agree with TRBD1. Germline values: CDR1 LNHDA, CDR2 SQIVND (reference sequence). Unmatched junction bases numbered 4, after V lost 5 bases and J lost 4 bases. This CDR3 has 13 residues. In DNA, the CDR3 is TGTGCCAGTAGTGCAGGGGGAGTCTATGGCTACACCTTC. Its protein is CASSAGGVYGYTF. The variable domain in full, completed from reference TRBV19 and TRBJ1-2, reads DGGITQSPKYLFRKEGQNVTLSCEQNLNHDAMYWYRQDPGQGLRLIYYSQIVNDFQKGDIAEGYSVSREKKESFPLTVTSAQKNPTAFYLCASSAGGVYGYTFGSGTRLTVV.